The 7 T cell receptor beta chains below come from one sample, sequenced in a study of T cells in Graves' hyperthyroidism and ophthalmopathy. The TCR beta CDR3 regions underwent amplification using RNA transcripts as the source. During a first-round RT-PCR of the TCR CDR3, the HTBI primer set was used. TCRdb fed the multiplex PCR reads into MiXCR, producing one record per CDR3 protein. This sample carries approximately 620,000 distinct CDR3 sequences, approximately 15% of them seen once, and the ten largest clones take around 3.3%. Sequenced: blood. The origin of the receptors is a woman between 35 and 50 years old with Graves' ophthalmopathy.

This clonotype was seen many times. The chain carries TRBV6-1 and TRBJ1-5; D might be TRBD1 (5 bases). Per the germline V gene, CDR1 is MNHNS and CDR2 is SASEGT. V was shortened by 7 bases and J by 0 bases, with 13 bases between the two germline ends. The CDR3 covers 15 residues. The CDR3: CASKWGLNSNQPQHF. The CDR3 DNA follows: TGTGCCAGCAAATGGGGGTTGAATAGCAATCAGCCCCAGCATTTT.

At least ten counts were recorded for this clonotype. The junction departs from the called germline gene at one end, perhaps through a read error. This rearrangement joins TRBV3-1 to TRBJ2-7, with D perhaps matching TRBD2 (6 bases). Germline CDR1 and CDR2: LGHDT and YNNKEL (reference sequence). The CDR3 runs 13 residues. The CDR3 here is CASTQRGSNEQYF. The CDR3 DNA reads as TGTGCCAGCACCCAACGGGGGAGCAACGAGCAGTACTTC.

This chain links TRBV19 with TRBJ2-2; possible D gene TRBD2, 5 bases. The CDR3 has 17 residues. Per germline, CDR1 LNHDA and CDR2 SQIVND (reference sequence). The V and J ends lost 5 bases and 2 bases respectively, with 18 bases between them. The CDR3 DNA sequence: TGTGCCAGTAGTTGGGATAGCGAGTCAATAAACACCGGGGAGCTGTTTTTT. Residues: CASSWDSESINTGELFF.

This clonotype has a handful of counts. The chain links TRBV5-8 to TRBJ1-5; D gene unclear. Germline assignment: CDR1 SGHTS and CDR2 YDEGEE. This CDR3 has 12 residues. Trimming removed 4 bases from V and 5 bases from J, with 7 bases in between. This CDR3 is CASSPWDQPQHF. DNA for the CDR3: TGTGCCAGCAGCCCCTGGGATCAGCCCCAGCATTTT.

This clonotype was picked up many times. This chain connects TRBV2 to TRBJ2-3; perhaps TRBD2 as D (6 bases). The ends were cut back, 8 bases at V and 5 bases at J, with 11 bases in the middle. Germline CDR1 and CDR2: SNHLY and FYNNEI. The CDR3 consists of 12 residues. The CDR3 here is CASGGTGDTQYF. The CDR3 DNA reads TGTGCCAGCGGGGGGACTGGAGATACGCAGTATTTT.

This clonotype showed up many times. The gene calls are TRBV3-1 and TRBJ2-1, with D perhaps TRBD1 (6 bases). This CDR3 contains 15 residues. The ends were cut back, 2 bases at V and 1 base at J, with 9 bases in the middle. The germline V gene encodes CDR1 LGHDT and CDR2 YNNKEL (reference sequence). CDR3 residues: CASSQRTVSYNEQFF. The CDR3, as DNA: TGTGCCAGCAGCCAAAGGACAGTATCCTACAATGAGCAGTTCTTC.

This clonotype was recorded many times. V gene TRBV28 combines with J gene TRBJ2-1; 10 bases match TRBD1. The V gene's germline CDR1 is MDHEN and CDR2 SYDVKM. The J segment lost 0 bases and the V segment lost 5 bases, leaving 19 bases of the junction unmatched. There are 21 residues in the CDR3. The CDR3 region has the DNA TGTGCCAGCAGTCCGTATCATGGTCAGACAGGGGGCCGAAGCTCCTACAATGAGCAGTTCTTC. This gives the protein CASSPYHGQTGGRSSYNEQFF.